This TCR beta chain was profiled in a study of T cell repertoires in cytomegalovirus infection. MiXCR, run by TCRdb on the reads, gives a single entry per CDR3 protein. The sample lists 200,000 to 300,000 distinct CDR3 sequences, roughly 10% seen once, with approximately 16% in the top ten. As to this clonotype: This sequence may be a read error, since a much larger clone differs from it by one base.

CDR1 and CDR2 (germline): SGHTA, FQGNSA. The CDR3 contains 15 residues. The TCR comes from a human donor in good health (CMV status not recorded). Some clones in this sample may be carry-over from other donors' samples. This sequence joins TRBV7-2 and TRBJ1-6; maybe TRBD1 (5 bases). The sequencing sample was made of PBMCs. The CDR3 region has the DNA TGTGTCAGCAGAGAACCCGGGACGGGCAATTCACCCCTCCACTTT. Its translation is CVSREPGTGNSPLHF.